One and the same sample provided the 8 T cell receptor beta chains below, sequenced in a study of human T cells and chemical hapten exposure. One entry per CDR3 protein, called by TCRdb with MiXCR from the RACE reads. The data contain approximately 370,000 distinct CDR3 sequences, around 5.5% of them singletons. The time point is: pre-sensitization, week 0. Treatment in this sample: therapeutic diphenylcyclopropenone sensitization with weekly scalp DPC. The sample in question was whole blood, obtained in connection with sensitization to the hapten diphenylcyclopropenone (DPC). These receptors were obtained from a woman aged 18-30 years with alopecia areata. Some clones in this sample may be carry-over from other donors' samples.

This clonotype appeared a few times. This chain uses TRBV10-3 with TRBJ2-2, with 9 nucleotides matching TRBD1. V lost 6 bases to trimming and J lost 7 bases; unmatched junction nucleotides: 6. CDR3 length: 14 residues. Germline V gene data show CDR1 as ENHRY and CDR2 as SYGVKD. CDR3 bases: TGTGCCATCAGATCGGACAGGGGCAGCGGGGAGCTGTTTTTT. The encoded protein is CAIRSDRGSGELFF.

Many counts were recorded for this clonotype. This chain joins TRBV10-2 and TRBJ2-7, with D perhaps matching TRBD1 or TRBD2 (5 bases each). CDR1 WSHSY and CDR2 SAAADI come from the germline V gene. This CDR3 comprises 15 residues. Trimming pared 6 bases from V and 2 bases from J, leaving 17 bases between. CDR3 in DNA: TGCGCCAGCAGACCCCGTGGGGGATTACCCTACGAGCAGTACTTC. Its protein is CASRPRGGLPYEQYF.

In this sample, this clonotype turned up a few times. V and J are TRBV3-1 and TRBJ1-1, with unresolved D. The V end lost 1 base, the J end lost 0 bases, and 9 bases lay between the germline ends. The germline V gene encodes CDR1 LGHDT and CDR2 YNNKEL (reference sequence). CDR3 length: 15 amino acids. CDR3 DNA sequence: TGTGCCAGCAGCCAAGTTGACGGGATGAACACTGAAGCTTTCTTT. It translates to CASSQVDGMNTEAFF. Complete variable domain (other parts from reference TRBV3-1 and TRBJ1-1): DTAVSQTPKYLVTQMGNDKSIKCEQNLGHDTMYWYKQDSKKFLKIMFSYNNKELIINETVPNRFSPKSPDKAHLNLHINSLELGDSAVYFCASSQVDGMNTEAFFGQGTRLTVV.

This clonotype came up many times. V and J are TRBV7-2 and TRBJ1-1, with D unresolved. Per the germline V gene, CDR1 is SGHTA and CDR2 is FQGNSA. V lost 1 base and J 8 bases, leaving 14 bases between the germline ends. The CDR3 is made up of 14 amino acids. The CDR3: CASSLGGGGIEAFF. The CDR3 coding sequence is TGTGCCAGCAGCTTAGGCGGCGGAGGGATAGAAGCTTTCTTT.

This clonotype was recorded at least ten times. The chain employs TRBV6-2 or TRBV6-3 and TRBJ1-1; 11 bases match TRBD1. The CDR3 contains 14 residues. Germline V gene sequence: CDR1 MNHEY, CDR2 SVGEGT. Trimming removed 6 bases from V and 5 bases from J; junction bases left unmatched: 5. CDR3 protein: CASRGQGAGTEAFF. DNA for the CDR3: TGTGCCAGCAGAGGACAGGGGGCGGGTACTGAAGCTTTCTTT.

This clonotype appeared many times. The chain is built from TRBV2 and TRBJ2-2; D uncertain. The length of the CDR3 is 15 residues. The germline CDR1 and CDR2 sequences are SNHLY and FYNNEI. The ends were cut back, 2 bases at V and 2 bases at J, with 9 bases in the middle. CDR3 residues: CASSEWLGNTGELFF. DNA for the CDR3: TGTGCCAGCAGTGAATGGCTTGGAAACACCGGGGAGCTGTTTTTT.

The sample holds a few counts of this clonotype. The CDR3 DNA is TGTGCCAGCAGCTTATCAGTCTTGGCAGTTATCCACTCTGGGGCCAACGTCCTGACTTTC. The encoded protein is CASSLSVLAVIHSGANVLTF. The rearrangement joins TRBV7-9 to TRBJ2-6, with D unclear. The germline CDR1 and CDR2 sequences are SEHNR and FQNEAQ (reference sequence). CDR3 length: 20 amino acids. Trimming left V 2 bases short and J 0 bases short, with 20 bases between.

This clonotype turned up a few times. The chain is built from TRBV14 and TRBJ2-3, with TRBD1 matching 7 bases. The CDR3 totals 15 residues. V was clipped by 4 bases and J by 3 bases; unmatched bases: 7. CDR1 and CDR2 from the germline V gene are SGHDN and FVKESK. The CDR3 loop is CASSRRGQSTDTQYF. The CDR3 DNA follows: TGTGCCAGCAGCCGCCGGGGACAGAGTACAGATACGCAGTATTTT.